This T cell receptor (beta chain) is from a study of identical twins. Whole-study results and caveats: Fewer insertions were carried by abundant cord blood beta clonotypes, but none was seen in memory repertoires.

This clonotype appeared many times. Its specificity is not known. Healthy Caucasians were all of the donors. The CDR3 runs 14 residues. V lost 1 base and J lost 2, with 8 bases in between. Germline loops: CDR1 LGHDT, CDR2 YNNKEL (reference sequence). Unique molecular identifiers were in the cDNA, with template-switch universal primer binding. TCRdb processed the 5' RACE reads anew with MiXCR; each CDR3 protein has one entry. The sample yields roughly 710,000 distinct CDR3 sequences, 5.5% to 6.5% seen once. The specimen sequenced was naive T cells sorted from blood. This chain connects TRBV3-1 to TRBJ2-5; tentatively, D is TRBD1 or TRBD2 (6 bases each). The receptor comes from a man between 18 and 35 years old in good health. The DNA for the CDR3 is TGTGCCAGCAGCCAAGGGAGGGGGCAAGAGACCCAGTACTTC. This codes for CASSQGRGQETQYF.